A selection of T cell receptor beta chains follows, all from one sample in a study of T cell responses to AZD1222 COVID-19 vaccine. Sequencing was performed with immunoSEQ multiplex PCR; in TCRdb, only in-frame clones are kept and a portion is missing. The repertoire holds about 110,000 clones, with roughly nine tenths as singletons. The sequencing here drew on peripheral blood, taken on day 0 of AZD1222 vaccination. These receptors came from an adult in good health. Each CDR3 is given with its conserved first and last residue. The order of the fields is clone size, D gene, J gene, V gene, CDR3 protein, CDR3 DNA. A D gene is named only where the DNA matches it firmly. For some rows the clone size is stated as once, few or many, or as a class when expanded; others skip it.

once NA TRBJ2-1 TRBV7-9 CASSEPGQGIGNEQFF TGTGCCAGCAGCGAACCTGGCCAGGGGATAGGGAATGAGCAGTTCTTC
few NA TRBJ1-2 TRBV25-1 CASSAYETGPPGYTF TGTGCCAGCAGTGCCTACGAGACAGGCCCGCCTGGCTACACCTTC
NA NA TRBJ2-1 TRBV6-1 CASSDTASYNEQFF TGTGCCAGCAGTGACACAGCATCCTACAATGAGCAGTTCTTC
NA TRBD2 TRBJ2-3 TRBV7-3 CASSLTRLAGGTTDTQYF TGTGCCAGCAGCTTAACCCGACTAGCGGGAGGCACCACAGATACGCAGTATTTT
NA NA TRBJ2-5 TRBV4-1 CASSPGLVGALETQYF TGCGCCAGCAGCCCCGGGTTGGTAGGGGCGCTGGAGACCCAGTACTTC
NA NA TRBJ2-2 TRBV5-6 CASSWQRELFF TGTGCCAGCAGCTGGCAGAGGGAGCTGTTTTTT
NA TRBD2 TRBJ2-1 TRBV6-5 CASKRGLAGANEQFF TGTGCCAGCAAAAGGGGACTAGCGGGAGCCAATGAGCAGTTCTTC
NA NA TRBJ1-5 TRBV27 CASSLSSQSNQPQHF TGTGCCAGCAGTTTATCTTCGCAGAGCAATCAGCCCCAGCATTTT
NA NA TRBJ1-2 TRBV3-1/TRBV3-2 CASSQDWANYGYTF TGTGCCAGCAGCCAAGATTGGGCTAACTATGGCTACACCTTC
NA NA TRBJ1-1 TRBV18 CASSPLIQGEDTEAFF TGTGCCAGCTCACCGCTTATACAGGGAGAGGACACTGAAGCTTTCTTT
NA TRBD1 TRBJ1-5 TRBV4-3 CASSQVGQHQPQHF TGCGCCAGCAGCCAAGTGGGACAGCACCAGCCCCAGCATTTT
NA NA TRBJ1-4 TRBV5-6 CASSLGQLNEKLFF TGTGCCAGCAGCCTCGGACAGCTTAATGAAAAACTGTTTTTT
NA NA TRBJ2-2 TRBV28 CASSLIVTGELFF TGTGCCAGCAGTTTGATCGTGACCGGGGAGCTGTTTTTT
NA NA TRBJ1-4 TRBV19 CASNLVAPAAKLFF TGTGCCAGTAACCTTGTAGCCCCGGCCGCAAAACTGTTTTTT
NA TRBD1 TRBJ1-2 TRBV28 CASSLGQGAQGYTF TGTGCCAGCAGTTTAGGGCAGGGGGCACAGGGCTACACCTTC
NA TRBD1 TRBJ2-6 TRBV28 CASRRPGQGSGANVLTF TGTGCCAGCCGGAGGCCGGGACAGGGCTCTGGGGCCAACGTCCTGACTTTC
NA TRBD1 TRBJ1-6 TRBV27 CASTWTGTNSPLHF TGTGCCAGCACCTGGACAGGGACCAATTCACCCCTCCACTTT
NA NA TRBJ2-7 TRBV28 CASSPLSILRGQYF TGTGCCAGCAGTCCTCTAAGTATCCTACGAGGGCAGTACTTC
NA TRBD1 TRBJ1-2 TRBV7-9 CASSLTGGAKGYTF TGTGCCAGCAGCTTGACAGGGGGCGCTAAAGGCTACACCTTC
few TRBD1 TRBJ2-2 TRBV27 CASRPGQTNTGELFF TGTGCCAGCAGACCGGGACAGACGAACACCGGGGAGCTGTTTTTT
NA TRBD1 TRBJ1-1 TRBV6-1 CASREGTVGEAFF TGTGCCAGCAGAGAAGGGACAGTCGGAGAAGCTTTCTTT
NA TRBD2 TRBJ2-1 TRBV5-1 CASSFLAGDNNEQFF TGCGCCAGCAGCTTTCTAGCGGGAGACAACAATGAGCAGTTCTTC
NA NA TRBJ1-2 TRBV3-1/TRBV3-2 CASRPEVGGYTF TGTGCCAGCAGACCGGAGGTTGGGGGCTACACCTTC
NA TRBD2 TRBJ2-1 TRBV11-1 CASSLVLAGAQFF TGTGCCAGCAGCTTAGTCTTAGCGGGAGCCCAATTCTTC
NA NA TRBJ2-3 TRBV6-5 CASSYSGGATDTQYF TGTGCCAGCAGTTACTCAGGCGGGGCTACAGATACGCAGTATTTT
NA NA TRBJ2-5 TRBV12-5 CASGPGTLETQYF TGTGCTAGTGGTCCAGGGACATTGGAGACCCAGTACTTC
few NA TRBJ1-3 TRBV5-4 CASSLVGTSSGNTIYF TGTGCCAGCAGCTTGGTTGGTACTAGCTCTGGAAACACCATATATTTT
NA TRBD2 TRBJ2-1 TRBV7-9 CASSLPGLAGVAEQFF TGTGCCAGCAGCCTCCCGGGACTAGCGGGAGTGGCTGAGCAGTTCTTC
NA NA TRBJ1-5 TRBV10-3 CAIQEGARSNQPQHF TGTGCCATCCAAGAAGGGGCGCGGAGCAATCAGCCCCAGCATTTT
NA NA TRBJ2-7 TRBV3-1/TRBV3-2 CASSDIRLDEQYF TGTGCCAGCAGCGATATTCGGCTTGACGAGCAGTACTTC
NA NA TRBJ2-3 TRBV5-1 CASSPRTHTDTQYF TGCGCCAGCAGCCCGAGGACCCACACAGATACGCAGTATTTT
NA NA TRBJ1-2 TRBV12-3/TRBV12-4 CASSPQGVRGYTF TGTGCCAGCAGCCCACAGGGCGTACGGGGCTACACCTTC
NA NA TRBJ2-1 TRBV28 CASSLLAINNEQFF TGTGCCAGCAGTTTACTAGCGATTAACAATGAGCAGTTCTTC
NA NA TRBJ1-4 TRBV30 CAWRVTYEKLFF TGTGCCTGGAGGGTGACGTACGAAAAACTGTTTTTT
NA NA TRBJ2-1 TRBV5-1 CASTQGSSYNEQFF TGCGCCAGCACCCAGGGGAGCTCCTACAATGAGCAGTTCTTC
NA NA TRBJ2-7 TRBV20-1 CSAKDNYEQYF TGCAGTGCCAAGGATAACTACGAGCAGTACTTC
NA TRBD2 TRBJ2-7 TRBV4-3 CASSRGLAGSYEQYF TGCGCCAGCAGCCGCGGACTAGCGGGCTCCTACGAGCAGTACTTC
NA TRBD2 TRBJ2-5 TRBV6-1 CASSEGRLAGVWKETQYF TGTGCCAGCAGTGAAGGGAGACTAGCGGGAGTCTGGAAAGAGACCCAGTACTTC
NA NA TRBJ1-1 TRBV10-1 CASSGRVGTEAFF TGCGCCAGCAGTGGTAGGGTTGGCACTGAAGCTTTCTTT
NA TRBD2 TRBJ2-3 TRBV9 CASSPTSPGLANTDTQYF TGTGCCAGCAGCCCCACCTCCCCAGGACTAGCGAACACAGATACGCAGTATTTT